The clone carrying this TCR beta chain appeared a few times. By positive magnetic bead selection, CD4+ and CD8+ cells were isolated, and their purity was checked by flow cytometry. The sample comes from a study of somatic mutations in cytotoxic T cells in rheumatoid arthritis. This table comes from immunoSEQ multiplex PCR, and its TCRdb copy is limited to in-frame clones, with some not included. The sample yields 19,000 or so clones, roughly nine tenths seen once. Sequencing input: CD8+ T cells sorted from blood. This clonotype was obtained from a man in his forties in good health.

The CDR3 DNA sequence: TGTGCCAGCAGTTTCACCGGGACCGGGATTCTGGACTATGGCTACACCTTC. It codes for CASSFTGTGILDYGYTF. The chain employs TRBV27 and TRBJ1-2, with a weak D call TRBD1 (5 bases). V dropped 3 bases and J dropped 3 bases, with 20 bases sitting between them. Germline V gives CDR1 MNHEY, CDR2 SMNVEV (reference sequence). The length of the CDR3 is 17 residues.